The 3 T cell receptor beta chains reported below all come from one sample, sequenced in a study of blood T cell repertoires in COVID-19. Measured with immunoSEQ multiplex PCR; TCRdb has only the in-frame clones, and not every one. The sample carries around 110,000 clones, around 80% recorded once. Sequences were obtained from peripheral blood. Receptor source: a man aged 70-80 years with active or convalescent COVID-19.

The genes are TRBV9 and TRBJ2-7, with 9 bases fitting TRBD1. From germline, CDR1 is SGDLS and CDR2 YYNGEE. CDR3 length: 15 amino acids. The ends lost 3 bases at V and 3 bases at J; junction bases unmatched: 7. The CDR3 DNA reads TGTGCCAGCAGCGGAGGACAGGGGACGATCTACGAGCAGTACTTC. Amino acids: CASSGGQGTIYEQYF. The entire variable domain, with the rest obtained from reference TRBV9 and TRBJ2-7, is as follows: DSGVTQTPKHLITATGQRVTLRCSPRSGDLSVYWYQQSLDQGLQFLIQYYNGEERAKGNILERFSAQQFPDLHSELNLSSLELGDSALYFCASSGGQGTIYEQYFGPGTRLTVT.

The chain employs TRBV3-1 (or the pseudogene TRBV3-2) and TRBJ1-4; tentatively, D is TRBD1 (6 bases). There are 15 residues in the CDR3. Germline V gene lookup returns CDR1 LGHDT and CDR2 YNNKEL (reference sequence). V gave up 1 base and J gave up 0 bases, with 6 bases separating them. The CDR3 nucleotides are TGTGCCAGCAGCCAAGGGACAGCAACTAATGAAAAACTGTTTTTT. This translates into CASSQGTATNEKLFF.

Worth noting for this clone: Mismatch with germline at one junction end may stem from a read error. This chain joins TRBV5-6 and TRBJ2-5, with 10 bases fitting TRBD1. This CDR3 has 13 residues. The germline CDR1 and CDR2 sequences are SGHDT and YYEEEE. The CDR3 reads CPTPGTGAETQYF. The DNA for the CDR3 is TGCCCCACCCCCGGGACAGGGGCAGAGACCCAGTACTTC.